The following is a T cell receptor (beta chain) sequence with its context. The antigen is unknown. The CDR3 is 15 residues long. V was clipped by 1 base and J by 5 bases, with 16 bases between them. The germline V gene encodes CDR1 GTSNPN and CDR2 SVGIG (reference sequence). Sequenced by immunoSEQ multiplex PCR; TCRdb stores in-frame clones only, minus some. This sample carries roughly 16,000 clones, 60% to 80% of them seen once, and the ten largest clones take over 9.5%. These data are taken from a study of CD4+ T cells in melanoma. Overall study results and limits: A reported correlation linked neoantigen-specific CD4+ T cells to CD8+, macrophage and B cell function. In melanoma, neoantigen-specific CD4+ T cells reportedly differed in differentiation state.

J is TRBJ2-3 and V is TRBV30; a weak D match, TRBD2 (5 bases). The origin of this receptor is a human donor with melanoma. Sequenced sample: cells from a culture (not recorded whether cultured in vitro). For the CDR3, the DNA is TGTGCCTGGAGTGACCTAACTAGAGCGATAGATACGCAGTATTTT. As protein: CAWSDLTRAIDTQYF.